The 31 T cell receptor beta chains given below trace back to one sample, sequenced in a study of neoadjuvant nivolumab and ipilimumab in lung cancer. Assay used: immunoSEQ multiplex PCR; TCRdb lists only in-frame clones, some missing. The data show 13,000 or so clones, with around 95% seen just once and roughly 2.7% held by the top ten. This material consisted of peripheral blood, taken after neoadjuvant nivolumab, alone or with ipilimumab, at or shortly before surgery. All receptors come from an adult with non-small cell lung cancer.

This clone was observed a handful of times. The CDR3 sequence: CASSVRDRGTSAFF. The CDR3 nucleotides are TGTGCCAGCAGTGTCCGGGACAGGGGGACTAGCGCTTTCTTT. V usage is TRBV6-4 and J usage is TRBJ1-1, with TRBD1 identical over 11 bases. V was clipped by 4 bases and J by 11 bases; unmatched bases: 9. The CDR3 sequence is 14 residues long. From germline, CDR1 is MRHNA and CDR2 SNTAGT.

V and J are TRBV5-1 and TRBJ2-1, with TRBD2 matching over 11 bases. The junction had 9 bases not matched to a gene; V was cut back by 1 base and J by 6 bases. Looked up from germline, CDR1 is SGHRS and CDR2 is YFSETQ. This CDR3 region has 17 residues. The CDR3 spells CASSLTLAGGPGNEQFF. The CDR3 DNA follows: TGCGCCAGCAGCTTGACTTTAGCGGGAGGGCCTGGCAATGAGCAGTTCTTC.

This clone was recorded a few times. V is TRBV6-1 and J is TRBJ2-7; D may match TRBD1 or TRBD2 (5 bases each). The CDR3 sequence is 15 residues long. Germline loops: CDR1 MNHNS, CDR2 SASEGT. Between the trimmed V and J ends, which lost 3 bases and 0 bases, there was a span of 12 bases. DNA of the CDR3: TGTGCCAGCAGTGACGCCGGGACGGCCTCCTACGAGCAGTACTTC. It specifies CASSDAGTASYEQYF.

This clone was detected only once. The V call is TRBV15, the J call TRBJ2-1; D unresolved. Germline values: CDR1 LNHNV, CDR2 YYDKDF (reference sequence). The CDR3 is 15 amino acids. Trimming took off 1 base at V and 6 bases at J, with 13 bases between the two ends. CDR3 residues: CATSRGDSTINEQFF. In DNA form, the CDR3 reads TGTGCCACCAGCAGAGGTGATAGCACAATCAATGAGCAGTTCTTC.

The chain joins TRBV7-9 to TRBJ1-2, with D tentatively TRBD1 (5 bases). This CDR3 is built from 14 residues. CDR1 SEHNR and CDR2 FQNEAQ come from the germline V gene (reference sequence). Trimming pared 5 bases from V and 2 bases from J, leaving 12 bases between. This CDR3 is CASSPGTENYGYTF. In DNA, the CDR3 is TGTGCCAGCAGCCCTGGGACCGAAAACTATGGCTACACCTTC.

This chain connects TRBV18 to TRBJ1-5; 7 nucleotides match TRBD1. Germline CDR1 KGHSH, CDR2 LQKENI. V shed 6 bases, J shed 3 bases, and the junction held 8 bases outside the gene matches. The CDR3 length is 15 residues. The DNA for the CDR3 is TGTGCCAGCTCGGCCAGGGACAGAGACAATCAGCCCCAGCATTTT. It specifies CASSARDRDNQPQHF.

The chain combines TRBV27 with TRBJ2-7; possibly TRBD1 for D (7 bases). The CDR3 loop spans 15 amino acids. Germline CDR1 and CDR2: MNHEY and SMNVEV (reference sequence). Between the trimmed V and J ends, which lost 7 bases and 0 bases, there was a span of 16 bases. The CDR3 loop is CASMSEGAPSYEQYF. CDR3 DNA: TGTGCCAGCATGTCGGAGGGGGCTCCCTCCTACGAGCAGTACTTC.

The chain carries TRBV6-5 and TRBJ2-1, with D tentatively TRBD1 or TRBD2 (6 bases each). The CDR3 has 15 amino acids. Germline CDR1 is MNHEY and CDR2 is SVGAGI. With 7 bases removed from V and 5 bases from J, the gap between germline ends came to 18 bases. CDR3: CASKRGGNKNNEQFF. CDR3 nucleotide sequence: TGTGCCAGCAAAAGAGGGGGGAACAAAAACAATGAGCAGTTCTTC.

The chain couples TRBV28 to TRBJ2-2; D tentatively reads TRBD1 or TRBD2 (5 bases each). V dropped 3 bases and J dropped 3 bases, with 20 bases sitting between them. The CDR3 consists of 18 residues. Looked up from germline, CDR1 is MDHEN and CDR2 is SYDVKM. CDR3 nucleotides: TGTGCCAGCAGTTTGGGACGTTCTTTAGAACTATACACCGGGGAGCTGTTTTTT. This codes for CASSLGRSLELYTGELFF.

V usage is TRBV4-1 and J usage is TRBJ1-2; D may be TRBD1 (5 bases). V lost 0 bases to trimming and J lost 4 bases, with 12 bases between them. The CDR3 consists of 15 residues. Germline values: CDR1 MGHRA, CDR2 YSYEKL. The CDR3 DNA reads TGCGCCAGCAGCCAAGATCGGCAGGGAGGCTATGGCTACACCTTC. Its protein product is CASSQDRQGGYGYTF.

The chain joins TRBV27 to TRBJ2-7; 9 nucleotides match TRBD1. The ends lost 5 bases at V and 4 bases at J; junction bases unmatched: 9. The CDR3 spans 15 residues. Germline CDR1 and CDR2: MNHEY and SMNVEV (reference sequence). The CDR3 DNA sequence: TGTGCCAGCAGTATCGACAGGGGGGCAGTATACGAGCAGTACTTC. Protein sequence: CASSIDRGAVYEQYF.

The gene calls are TRBV6-4 and TRBJ2-1; D might be TRBD2 (6 bases). The V gene's germline CDR1 is MRHNA and CDR2 SNTAGT. The CDR3 covers 15 residues. V was clipped by 3 bases and J by 4 bases, with 13 bases between them. The CDR3 sequence is CASSDGGSEYNEQFF. Here the CDR3 DNA reads TGTGCCAGCAGTGATGGAGGGAGTGAATACAATGAGCAGTTCTTC.

The rearrangement joins TRBV25-1 to TRBJ1-1; D might be TRBD1 (6 bases). CDR1 is MGHDK and CDR2 is SYGVNS in the germline V gene. Trimming removed 3 bases at V and 0 bases at J, with 11 bases between. CDR3 length equals 15 residues. CDR3 region: CASSDRGGLNTEAFF. CDR3 nucleotides: TGTGCCAGCAGTGACAGGGGAGGACTGAACACTGAAGCTTTCTTT. The complete variable domain, with remaining parts taken from reference TRBV25-1 and TRBJ1-1, reads EADIYQTPRYLVIGTGKKITLECSQTMGHDKMYWYQQDPGMELHLIHYSYGVNSTEKGDLSSESTVSRIRTEHFPLTLESARPSHTSQYLCASSDRGGLNTEAFFGQGTRLTVV.

CDR3 in amino acids: CASSGRTIDHKSNTGELFF. CDR3 in DNA: TGTGCCAGCAGCGGCAGGACAATCGACCATAAATCGAACACCGGGGAGCTGTTTTTT. The V gene is TRBV7-9, the J gene TRBJ2-2, with TRBD1 as a possible D gene (5 bases). The CDR3 is 19 residues long. Germline V lookup: CDR1 SEHNR, CDR2 FQNEAQ (reference sequence). V was cut by 5 bases and J by 0 bases, with 22 bases left in between. The full variable domain, rest sourced from reference TRBV7-9 and TRBJ2-2, is DTGVSQNPRHKITKRGQNVTFRCDPISEHNRLYWYRQTLGQGPEFLTYFQNEAQLEKSRLLSDRFSAERPKGSFSTLEIQRTEQGDSAMYLCASSGRTIDHKSNTGELFFGEGSRLTVL.

The gene calls are TRBV10-2 and TRBJ1-2; maybe TRBD1 (5 bases). Germline CDR1 reads WSHSY; CDR2 reads SAAADI. The CDR3 runs 12 residues. The germline V and J ends were trimmed by 6 bases and 10 bases, with 15 bases remaining between them. The chain's CDR3 is CASSPGGGDYTF. The CDR3 DNA reads TGCGCCAGCAGCCCAGGTGGGGGGGACTACACCTTC.

The chain employs TRBV10-3 and TRBJ1-1; D gene unclear. The germline V and J ends were trimmed by 3 bases and 0 bases, with 5 bases remaining between them. The CDR3 loop spans 13 amino acids. Germline CDR1 reads ENHRY; CDR2 reads SYGVKD. This CDR3 is CAISDRLNTEAFF. In nucleotides, the CDR3 is TGTGCCATCAGTGACCGGTTGAACACTGAAGCTTTCTTT.

This clone was seen a single time. This chain connects TRBV6-8 to TRBJ2-7, with 12 nucleotides matching TRBD2. CDR1 and CDR2 from the germline V gene are MNHGY and SAAAGT. V lost 1 base, J lost 5 bases, and 6 bases stayed unmatched. This CDR3 has 16 residues. The DNA of the CDR3 is TGTGCCAGCAGTTACTTCGTGGCTAGCGGGAGGGACGAGCAGTACTTC. It codes for CASSYFVASGRDEQYF.

The chain links TRBV19 to TRBJ2-5; TRBD1 matches at 8 bases. Losses at the gene ends were 5 bases for V and 5 bases for J; bases not matched to a gene: 7. Looked up from germline, CDR1 is LNHDA and CDR2 is SQIVND (reference sequence). The CDR3 loop spans 14 amino acids. CDR3 bases: TGTGCCAGTAGTTACCAGGGGGCAGGGGAGACCCAGTACTTC. Its protein is CASSYQGAGETQYF. Complete variable domain (other parts from reference TRBV19 and TRBJ2-5): DGGITQSPKYLFRKEGQNVTLSCEQNLNHDAMYWYRQDPGQGLRLIYYSQIVNDFQKGDIAEGYSVSREKKESFPLTVTSAQKNPTAFYLCASSYQGAGETQYFGPGTRLLVL.

The chain combines TRBV11-2 with TRBJ1-5, with 7 bases aligning to TRBD1. Unmatched junction bases numbered 8, after V lost 3 bases and J lost 0 bases. Per germline, CDR1 SGHAT and CDR2 FQNNGV. The CDR3 loop spans 17 amino acids. The CDR3 reads CASSLKQGRHSNQPQHF. The CDR3 nucleotides read TGTGCCAGCAGCTTGAAACAGGGGCGCCATAGCAATCAGCCCCAGCATTTT.

The DNA of the CDR3 is TGTGCCAGCAGCTCCCGACTAGCGGGTGAGCAGTTCTTC. It encodes CASSSRLAGEQFF. The V and J genes are TRBV7-2 and TRBJ2-1; 10 nucleotides align to TRBD2. Trimming removed 4 bases from V and 9 bases from J; junction bases left unmatched: 3. Per the germline V gene, CDR1 is SGHTA and CDR2 is FQGNSA. The CDR3 loop spans 13 amino acids.

This chain connects TRBV7-9 to TRBJ2-2, with D hard to call. Trimming cost V 7 bases and J 1 base, with 13 bases left between them. This CDR3 is built from 15 residues. Germline CDR1 reads SEHNR; CDR2 reads FQNEAQ (reference sequence). The chain's CDR3 is CASTPRVLNTGELFF. The DNA of the CDR3 is TGTGCCAGCACCCCACGGGTTTTGAACACCGGGGAGCTGTTTTTT. The full variable domain, rest sourced from reference TRBV7-9 and TRBJ2-2, is DTGVSQNPRHKITKRGQNVTFRCDPISEHNRLYWYRQTLGQGPEFLTYFQNEAQLEKSRLLSDRFSAERPKGSFSTLEIQRTEQGDSAMYLCASTPRVLNTGELFFGEGSRLTVL.

This clone occurred once. The V and J genes are TRBV11-1 and TRBJ2-1; the match to TRBD2 covers 9 bases. The J segment lost 5 bases and the V segment lost 4 bases, leaving 3 bases of the junction unmatched. The CDR3 runs 14 residues. The germline gives CDR1 SGHAT, CDR2 FQDESV (reference sequence). The DNA of the CDR3 is TGTGCCAGCAGCTCGGGACTAGCCAACAATGAGCAGTTCTTC. Protein sequence: CASSSGLANNEQFF.

This chain joins TRBV7-2 and TRBJ2-1, with D possibly TRBD2 on 6 matching bases. The CDR3 has 13 amino acids. The germline CDR1 and CDR2 sequences are SGHTA and FQGNSA. The V and J ends lost 5 bases and 7 bases respectively, with 12 bases between them. This CDR3 reads CASSRETRNEQFF. In DNA form, the CDR3 reads TGTGCCAGCAGCCGGGAGACGAGGAATGAGCAGTTCTTC.

The chain links TRBV7-8 to TRBJ1-1, with D maybe TRBD1 (5 bases). V was clipped by 5 bases and J by 5 bases, with 12 bases between them. Germline loops: CDR1 SGHVS, CDR2 FQNEAQ. This CDR3 comprises 13 residues. CDR3 DNA sequence: TGTGCCAGCAGCACGCAACAGGATACTGAAGCTTTCTTT. Translation: CASSTQQDTEAFF.

This clone was counted a single time. The chain employs TRBV18 and TRBJ1-4; 9 bases are shared with TRBD1. Germline V gene sequence: CDR1 KGHSH, CDR2 LQKENI. V lost 3 bases, J lost 8 bases, and 4 bases stayed unmatched. The CDR3 has 14 amino acids. Here the CDR3 reads CASSPGDRGEKLFF. The CDR3 nucleotides are TGTGCCAGCTCACCGGGAGACAGGGGGGAAAAACTGTTTTTT. Based on the CDR3 plus reference TRBV18 and TRBJ1-4, the full variable domain is NAGVMQNPRHLVRRRGQEARLRCSPMKGHSHVYWYRQLPEEGLKFMVYLQKENIIDESGMPKERFSAEFPKEGPSILRIQQVVRGDSAAYFCASSPGDRGEKLFFGSGTQLSVL.

The genes are TRBV5-1 and TRBJ2-5; D unclear. CDR1 and CDR2 (germline): SGHRS, YFSETQ. This CDR3 has 11 residues. V lost 3 bases to trimming and J lost 4 bases, with 4 bases between them. This CDR3 reads CASSYRETQYF. The CDR3 DNA reads TGCGCCAGCAGCTATCGAGAGACCCAGTACTTC.

V gene TRBV4-1 combines with J gene TRBJ1-2, with 11 bases aligning to TRBD1. The CDR3 totals 16 residues. Germline V gene lookup returns CDR1 MGHRA and CDR2 YSYEKL. With V trimmed by 4 bases and J by 7 bases, 11 bases remained unmatched. CDR3 DNA: TGCGCCAGCAGCCGGGGACAGGGGGTCTCATCGGGTGGCTACACCTTC. Its protein product is CASSRGQGVSSGGYTF.

This sequence joins TRBV7-2 and TRBJ2-1; 11 bases are a match to TRBD2. Germline-derived CDR1 and CDR2 are SGHTA and FQGNSA. V gave up 6 bases and J gave up 7 bases; unmatched junction bases: 8. This CDR3 region has 15 residues. The CDR3 region has the DNA TGTGCCAGCAGTTCACTAGCGGGAGAGCGTAATGAGCAGTTCTTC. It yields the protein CASSSLAGERNEQFF.

This rearrangement joins TRBV6-5 to TRBJ2-7, with 8 positions matching TRBD1. Trimming removed 0 bases from V and 4 bases from J; junction bases left unmatched: 8. The CDR3 runs 16 residues. Looked up from germline, CDR1 is MNHEY and CDR2 is SVGAGI. The CDR3 sequence: CASSYSIGQGRYEQYF. CDR3 coding DNA: TGTGCCAGCAGTTACTCGATTGGACAGGGTCGGTACGAGCAGTACTTC.

V and J are TRBV10-3 and TRBJ1-2, with a possible D match to TRBD1 (6 bases). V shed 6 bases and J shed 7 bases, with 15 bases lying between them. In germline, CDR1 is ENHRY, CDR2 SYGVKD. CDR3 size: 13 residues. The CDR3 protein is CAIRDTGTRGYTF. The CDR3 region has the DNA TGTGCCATCAGAGACACAGGGACCCGTGGCTACACCTTC.

This clone showed up just once. The chain joins TRBV11-2 to TRBJ2-1; the match to TRBD2 covers 9 bases. V shed 1 base, J shed 5 bases, and the junction held 12 bases outside the gene matches. The CDR3 sequence is 18 residues long. Looked up from germline, CDR1 is SGHAT and CDR2 is FQNNGV. CDR3 sequence: CASSLGSSGGRANNEQFF. DNA of the CDR3: TGTGCCAGCAGCTTAGGGTCTTCGGGCGGGAGGGCCAACAATGAGCAGTTCTTC.